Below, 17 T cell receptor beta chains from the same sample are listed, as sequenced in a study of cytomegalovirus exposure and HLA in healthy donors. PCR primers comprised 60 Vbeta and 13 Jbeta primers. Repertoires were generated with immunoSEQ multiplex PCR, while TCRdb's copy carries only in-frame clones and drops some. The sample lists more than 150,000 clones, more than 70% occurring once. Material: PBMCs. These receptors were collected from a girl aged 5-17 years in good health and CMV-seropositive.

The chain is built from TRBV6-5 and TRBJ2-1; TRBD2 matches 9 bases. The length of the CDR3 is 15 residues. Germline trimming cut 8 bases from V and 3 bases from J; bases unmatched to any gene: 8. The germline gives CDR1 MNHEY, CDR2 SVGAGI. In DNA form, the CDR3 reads TGTGCCAGCCCCTCCCGACTAGCGGACTACAATGAGCAGTTCTTC. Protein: CASPSRLADYNEQFF.

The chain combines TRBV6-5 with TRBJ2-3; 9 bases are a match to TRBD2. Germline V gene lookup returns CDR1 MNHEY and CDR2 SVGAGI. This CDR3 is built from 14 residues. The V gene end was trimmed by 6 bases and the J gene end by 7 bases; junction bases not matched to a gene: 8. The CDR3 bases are TGTGCCAGCAGCTTAGCGGGAGCTTCATATACGCAGTATTTT. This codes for CASSLAGASYTQYF.

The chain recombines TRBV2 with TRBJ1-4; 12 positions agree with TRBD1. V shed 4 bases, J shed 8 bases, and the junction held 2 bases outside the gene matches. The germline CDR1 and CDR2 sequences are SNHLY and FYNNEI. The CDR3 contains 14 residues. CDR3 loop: CASSAGQGAEKLFF. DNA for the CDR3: TGTGCCAGCAGTGCGGGACAGGGGGCCGAAAAACTGTTTTTT. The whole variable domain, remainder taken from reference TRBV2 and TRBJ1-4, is EPEVTQTPSHQVTQMGQEVILRCVPISNHLYFYWYRQILGQKVEFLVSFYNNEISEKSEIFDDQFSVERPDGSNFTLKIRSTKLEDSAMYFCASSAGQGAEKLFFGSGTQLSVL.

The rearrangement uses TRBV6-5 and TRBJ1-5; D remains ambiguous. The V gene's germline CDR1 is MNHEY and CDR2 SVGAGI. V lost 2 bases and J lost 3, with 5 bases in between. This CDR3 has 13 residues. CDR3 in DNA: TGTGCCAGCAGTTACGCGCCCAATCAGCCCCAGCATTTT. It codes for CASSYAPNQPQHF.

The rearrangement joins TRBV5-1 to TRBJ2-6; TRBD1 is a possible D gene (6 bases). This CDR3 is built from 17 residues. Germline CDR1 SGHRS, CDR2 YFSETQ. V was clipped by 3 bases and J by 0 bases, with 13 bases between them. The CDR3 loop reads CASSYWTAASGANVLTF. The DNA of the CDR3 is TGCGCCAGCAGCTATTGGACAGCCGCCTCTGGGGCCAACGTCCTGACTTTC.

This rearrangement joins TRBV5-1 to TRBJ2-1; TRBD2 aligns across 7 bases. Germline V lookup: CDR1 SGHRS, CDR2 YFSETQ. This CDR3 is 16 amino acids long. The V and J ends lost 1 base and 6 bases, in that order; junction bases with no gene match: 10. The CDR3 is CASSLLGGGLLNEQFF. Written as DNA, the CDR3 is TGCGCCAGCAGCTTGTTAGGCGGGGGTTTACTCAATGAGCAGTTCTTC.

The CDR3 spells CASSGTEVYEQYF. The CDR3 DNA is TGTGCCAGCAGCGGGACAGAGGTCTACGAGCAGTACTTC. The chain has TRBV6-6 and TRBJ2-7; 7 bases line up with TRBD1. Germline V gene data show CDR1 as MNHNY and CDR2 as SVGAGI (reference sequence). V lost 6 bases to trimming and J lost 3 bases; unmatched junction nucleotides: 5. The CDR3 is 13 residues long.

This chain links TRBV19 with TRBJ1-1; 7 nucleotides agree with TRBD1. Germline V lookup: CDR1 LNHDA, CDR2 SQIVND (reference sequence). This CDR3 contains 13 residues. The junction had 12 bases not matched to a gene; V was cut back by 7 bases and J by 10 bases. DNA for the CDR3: TGTGCCAGTACCCAGGGGGAGATCGAACGAGCTTTCTTT. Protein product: CASTQGEIERAFF.

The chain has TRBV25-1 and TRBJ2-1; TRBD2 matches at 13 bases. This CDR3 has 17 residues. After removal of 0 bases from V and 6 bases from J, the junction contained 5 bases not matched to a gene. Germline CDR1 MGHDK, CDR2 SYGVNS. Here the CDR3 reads CASSEYEGTSGTNEQFF. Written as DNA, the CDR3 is TGTGCCAGCAGTGAATACGAGGGGACTAGCGGGACCAATGAGCAGTTCTTC. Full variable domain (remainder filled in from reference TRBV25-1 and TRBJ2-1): EADIYQTPRYLVIGTGKKITLECSQTMGHDKMYWYQQDPGMELHLIHYSYGVNSTEKGDLSSESTVSRIRTEHFPLTLESARPSHTSQYLCASSEYEGTSGTNEQFFGPGTRLTVL.

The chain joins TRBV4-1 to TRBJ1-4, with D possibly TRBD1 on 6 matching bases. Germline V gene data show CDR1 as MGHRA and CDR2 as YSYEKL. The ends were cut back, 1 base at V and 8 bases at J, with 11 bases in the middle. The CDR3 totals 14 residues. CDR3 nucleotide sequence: TGCGCCAGCAGCCAAGCAGGGGTTCGGGAAAAACTGTTTTTT. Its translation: CASSQAGVREKLFF.

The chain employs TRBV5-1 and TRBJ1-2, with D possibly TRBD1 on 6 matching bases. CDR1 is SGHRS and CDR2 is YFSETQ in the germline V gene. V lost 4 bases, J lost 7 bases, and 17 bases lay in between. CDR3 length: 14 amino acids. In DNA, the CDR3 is TGCGCCAGCAGCGAATATCAGGGGAGGGGTGGCTACACCTTC. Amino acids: CASSEYQGRGGYTF.

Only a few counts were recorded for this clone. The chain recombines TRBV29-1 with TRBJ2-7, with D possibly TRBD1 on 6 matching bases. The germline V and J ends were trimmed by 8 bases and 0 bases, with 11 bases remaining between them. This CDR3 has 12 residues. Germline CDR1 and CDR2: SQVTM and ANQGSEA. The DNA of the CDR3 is TGCAGCATCCGGGACAACTCCTACGAGCAGTACTTC. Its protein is CSIRDNSYEQYF.

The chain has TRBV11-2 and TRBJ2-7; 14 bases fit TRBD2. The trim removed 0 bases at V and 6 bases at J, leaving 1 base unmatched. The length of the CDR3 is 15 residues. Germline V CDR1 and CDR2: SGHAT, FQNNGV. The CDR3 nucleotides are TGTGCCAGCAGCTTAGAAGGACTAGCGGGGGGCGAGCAGTACTTC. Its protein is CASSLEGLAGGEQYF.

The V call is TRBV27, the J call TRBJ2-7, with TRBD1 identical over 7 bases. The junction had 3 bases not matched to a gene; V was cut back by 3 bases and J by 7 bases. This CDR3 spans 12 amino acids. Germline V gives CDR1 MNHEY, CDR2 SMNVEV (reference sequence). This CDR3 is CASSFYRGEQYF. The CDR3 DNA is TGTGCCAGCAGTTTCTACAGGGGTGAGCAGTACTTC.

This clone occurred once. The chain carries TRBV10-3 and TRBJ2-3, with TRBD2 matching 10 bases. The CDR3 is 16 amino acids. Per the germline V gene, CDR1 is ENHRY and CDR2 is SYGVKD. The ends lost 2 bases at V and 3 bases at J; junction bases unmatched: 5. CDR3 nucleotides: TGTGCCATCAGTGAGCCTAGCGGGGGAGTAACAGATACGCAGTATTTT. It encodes CAISEPSGGVTDTQYF.

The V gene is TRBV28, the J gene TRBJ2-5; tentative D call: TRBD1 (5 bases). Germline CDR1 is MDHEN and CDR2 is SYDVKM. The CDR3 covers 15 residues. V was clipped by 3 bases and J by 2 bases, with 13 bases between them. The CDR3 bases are TGTGCCAGCAGTTTCAGGGTAGGCCTTCAAGAGACCCAGTACTTC. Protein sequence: CASSFRVGLQETQYF.

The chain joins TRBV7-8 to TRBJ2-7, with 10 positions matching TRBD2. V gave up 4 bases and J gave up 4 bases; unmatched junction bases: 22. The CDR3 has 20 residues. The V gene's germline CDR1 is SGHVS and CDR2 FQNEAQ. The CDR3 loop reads CASSSRGRLAGDLRLYEQYF. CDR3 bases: TGTGCCAGCAGCTCAAGGGGTAGGCTAGCGGGAGACTTACGGTTGTACGAGCAGTACTTC.